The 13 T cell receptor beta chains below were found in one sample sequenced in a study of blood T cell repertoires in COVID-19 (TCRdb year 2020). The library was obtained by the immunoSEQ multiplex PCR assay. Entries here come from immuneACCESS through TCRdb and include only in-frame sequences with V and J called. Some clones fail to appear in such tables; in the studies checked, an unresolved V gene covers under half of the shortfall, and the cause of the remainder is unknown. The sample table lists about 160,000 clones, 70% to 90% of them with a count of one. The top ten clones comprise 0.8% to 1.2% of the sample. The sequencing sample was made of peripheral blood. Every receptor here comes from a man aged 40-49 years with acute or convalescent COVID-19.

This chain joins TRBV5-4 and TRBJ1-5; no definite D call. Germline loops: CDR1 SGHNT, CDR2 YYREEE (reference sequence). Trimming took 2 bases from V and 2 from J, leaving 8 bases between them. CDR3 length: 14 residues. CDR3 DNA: TGTGCCAGCAGCTTTAACGGTGGCAATCAGCCCCAGCATTTT. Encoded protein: CASSFNGGNQPQHF.

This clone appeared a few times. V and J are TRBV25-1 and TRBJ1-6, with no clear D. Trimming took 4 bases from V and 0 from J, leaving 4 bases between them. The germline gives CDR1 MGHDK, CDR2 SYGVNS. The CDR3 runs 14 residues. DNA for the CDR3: TGTGCCAGCAGTGCTAGCTCCTATAATTCACCCCTCCACTTT. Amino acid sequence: CASSASSYNSPLHF.

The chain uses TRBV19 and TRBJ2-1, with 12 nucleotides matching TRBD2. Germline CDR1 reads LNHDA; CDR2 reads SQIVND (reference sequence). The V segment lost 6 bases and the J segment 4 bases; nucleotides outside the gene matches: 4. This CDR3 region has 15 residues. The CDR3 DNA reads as TGTGCCAGTAGCCTGACTAGCGGGGGATACAATGAGCAGTTCTTC. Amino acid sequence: CASSLTSGGYNEQFF. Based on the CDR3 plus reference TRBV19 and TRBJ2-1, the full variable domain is DGGITQSPKYLFRKEGQNVTLSCEQNLNHDAMYWYRQDPGQGLRLIYYSQIVNDFQKGDIAEGYSVSREKKESFPLTVTSAQKNPTAFYLCASSLTSGGYNEQFFGPGTRLTVL.

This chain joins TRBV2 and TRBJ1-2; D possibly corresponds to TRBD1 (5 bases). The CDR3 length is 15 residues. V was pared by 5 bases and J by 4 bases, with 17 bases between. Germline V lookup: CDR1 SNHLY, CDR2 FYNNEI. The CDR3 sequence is CASSYTGTGGYGYTF. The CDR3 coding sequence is TGTGCCAGCAGTTATACCGGGACGGGGGGCTATGGCTACACCTTC. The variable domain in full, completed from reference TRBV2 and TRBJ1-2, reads EPEVTQTPSHQVTQMGQEVILRCVPISNHLYFYWYRQILGQKVEFLVSFYNNEISEKSEIFDDQFSVERPDGSNFTLKIRSTKLEDSAMYFCASSYTGTGGYGYTFGSGTRLTVV.

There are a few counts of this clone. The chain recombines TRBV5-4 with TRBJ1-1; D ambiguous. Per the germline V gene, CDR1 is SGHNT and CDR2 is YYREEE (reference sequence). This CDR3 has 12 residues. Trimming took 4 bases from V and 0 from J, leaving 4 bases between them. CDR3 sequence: CASSQVNTEAFF. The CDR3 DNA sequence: TGTGCCAGCAGCCAGGTGAACACTGAAGCTTTCTTT.

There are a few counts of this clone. CDR3 nucleotide sequence: TGTGCCAGCAGCTTAGGAGGGGGTTACGAGCAGTACTTC. Translation: CASSLGGGYEQYF. The chain combines TRBV7-9 with TRBJ2-7; perhaps TRBD1 as D (6 bases). V lost 1 base and J lost 4, with 8 bases in between. Germline V gene lookup returns CDR1 SEHNR and CDR2 FQNEAQ (reference sequence). The CDR3 runs to 13 residues.

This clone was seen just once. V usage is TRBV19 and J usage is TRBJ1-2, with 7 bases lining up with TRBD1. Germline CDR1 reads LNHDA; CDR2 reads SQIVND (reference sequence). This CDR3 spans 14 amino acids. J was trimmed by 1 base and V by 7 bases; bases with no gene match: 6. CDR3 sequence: CASKAQGGNYGYTF. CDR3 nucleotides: TGTGCCAGTAAGGCGCAGGGGGGTAACTATGGCTACACCTTC.

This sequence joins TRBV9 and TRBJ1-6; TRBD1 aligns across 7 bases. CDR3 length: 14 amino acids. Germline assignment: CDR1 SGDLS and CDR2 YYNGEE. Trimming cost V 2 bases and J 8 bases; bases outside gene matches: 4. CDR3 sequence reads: CASSVGQGDSPLHF. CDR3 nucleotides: TGTGCCAGCAGCGTGGGGCAGGGGGATTCACCCCTCCACTTT. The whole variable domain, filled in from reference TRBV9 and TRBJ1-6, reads DSGVTQTPKHLITATGQRVTLRCSPRSGDLSVYWYQQSLDQGLQFLIQYYNGEERAKGNILERFSAQQFPDLHSELNLSSLELGDSALYFCASSVGQGDSPLHFGNGTRLTVT.

The CDR3, as DNA: TGTGCCAGCAGCTTACAGGGTACCCACTACGAGCAGTACTTC. It translates to CASSLQGTHYEQYF. The rearrangement links TRBV11-2 to TRBJ2-7; possible D gene TRBD1, 5 bases. With 2 bases removed from V and 3 bases from J, the gap between germline ends came to 11 bases. CDR3 size: 14 residues. Germline CDR1 reads SGHAT; CDR2 reads FQNNGV.

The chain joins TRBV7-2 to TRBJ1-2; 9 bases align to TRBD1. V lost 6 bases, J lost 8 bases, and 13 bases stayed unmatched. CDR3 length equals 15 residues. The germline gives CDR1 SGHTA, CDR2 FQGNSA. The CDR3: CASSPPPGQGYGYTF. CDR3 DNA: TGTGCCAGCAGTCCCCCCCCGGGACAGGGATACGGCTACACCTTC.

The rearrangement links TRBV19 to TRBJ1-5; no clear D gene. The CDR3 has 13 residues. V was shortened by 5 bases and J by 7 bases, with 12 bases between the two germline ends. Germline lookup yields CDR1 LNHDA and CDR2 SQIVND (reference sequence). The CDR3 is CASSAGREQPQHF. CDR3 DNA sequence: TGTGCCAGTAGTGCCGGCCGGGAACAGCCCCAGCATTTT.

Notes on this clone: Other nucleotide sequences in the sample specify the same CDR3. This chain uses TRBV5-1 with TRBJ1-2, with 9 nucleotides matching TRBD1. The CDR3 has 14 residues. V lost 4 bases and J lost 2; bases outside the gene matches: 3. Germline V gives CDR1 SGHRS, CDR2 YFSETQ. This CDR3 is CASSTDRGNYGYTF. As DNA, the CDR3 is TGCGCCAGCAGCACGGACAGGGGCAACTATGGCTACACCTTC.

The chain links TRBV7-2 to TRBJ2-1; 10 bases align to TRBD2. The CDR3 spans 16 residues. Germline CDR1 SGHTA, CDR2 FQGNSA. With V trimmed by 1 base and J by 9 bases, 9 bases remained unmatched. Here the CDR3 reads CASSLVASGGRGEQFF. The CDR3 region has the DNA TGTGCCAGCAGCTTAGTAGCTAGCGGGGGACGGGGTGAGCAGTTCTTC.